The 27 T cell receptor beta chains below all came from one sample that was sequenced in a study of cytotoxic CD8 clonotypes in ibrutinib-treated CLL. Repertoires were generated with immunoSEQ multiplex PCR, while TCRdb's copy carries only in-frame clones and drops some. The sample lists 130,000 or so clones, 84% occurring once. The sample in question was PBMCs, obtained after 24 months of ibrutinib treatment. The receptors derive from a human donor with chronic lymphocytic leukemia.

The V gene is TRBV5-6, the J gene TRBJ2-7; 8 bases are shared with TRBD1. CDR1 is SGHDT and CDR2 is YYEEEE in the germline V gene. V trimming: 4 bases; J trimming: 3 bases; junction bases outside the gene matches: 15. This CDR3 region has 17 residues. Here the CDR3 reads CASSQTDRGYLGYEQYF. The CDR3 DNA reads as TGTGCCAGCAGCCAGACCGACAGGGGATATTTGGGCTACGAGCAGTACTTC.

The gene calls are TRBV18 and TRBJ2-1, with TRBD1 as a possible D gene (5 bases). The V and J ends lost 6 bases and 8 bases respectively, with 14 bases between them. In germline, CDR1 is KGHSH, CDR2 LQKENI. CDR3 length: 13 amino acids. The CDR3 DNA reads as TGTGCCAGCTCCGGGCTGGGGCCCGATGAGCAGTTCTTC. Protein sequence: CASSGLGPDEQFF.

The chain employs TRBV6-1 and TRBJ2-5; D call uncertain. V lost 4 bases and J lost 1, with 7 bases in between. The CDR3 loop spans 13 amino acids. The germline gives CDR1 MNHNS, CDR2 SASEGT. The CDR3 is CASSAGSQETQYF. DNA of the CDR3: TGTGCCAGCAGTGCGGGTAGCCAAGAGACCCAGTACTTC.

The chain combines TRBV25-1 with TRBJ1-1; a possible D gene is TRBD1 (5 bases). Between the trimmed V and J ends, which lost 5 bases and 5 bases, there was a span of 24 bases. There are 17 residues in the CDR3. From germline, CDR1 is MGHDK and CDR2 SYGVNS. The DNA of the CDR3 is TGTGCCAGCAGTCGGGGAGGGGTTACTCTAAGGATGACTGAAGCTTTCTTT. It specifies CASSRGGVTLRMTEAFF.

This clone was seen a single time. This CDR3 reads CASSLDPVTGLTEAFF. The DNA of the CDR3 is TGTGCCAGCAGCTTGGACCCAGTGACAGGACTTACCGAAGCTTTCTTT. The chain uses TRBV5-6 and TRBJ1-1; D perhaps matches TRBD1 (6 bases). This CDR3 spans 16 amino acids. CDR1 is SGHDT, CDR2 YYEEEE, per germline. Trimming took 0 bases from V and 8 from J, leaving 20 bases between them.

The CDR3 bases are TGTGCCTCACGGCGCTCGGGGGCCCACGAAAAACTGTTTTTT. It codes for CASRRSGAHEKLFF. J is TRBJ1-4 and V is TRBV6-5, with D tentatively TRBD1 (6 bases). Germline lookup yields CDR1 MNHEY and CDR2 SVGAGI. This CDR3 comprises 14 residues. The V end lost 11 bases, the J end lost 8 bases, and 21 bases lay between the germline ends.

This clone has a single count. V is TRBV6-5 and J is TRBJ1-1; D ambiguous. The CDR3 covers 12 residues. V lost 3 bases and J 6 bases, leaving 8 bases between the germline ends. The V gene's germline CDR1 is MNHEY and CDR2 SVGAGI. The CDR3 DNA reads TGTGCCAGCAGTTATTTAAGATCTGAAGCTTTCTTT. Protein product: CASSYLRSEAFF.

The rearrangement uses TRBV5-6 and TRBJ1-2, with D unresolved. The V gene lost 1 base and the J gene lost 4 bases, with 14 bases spanning the gap. Germline assignment: CDR1 SGHDT and CDR2 YYEEEE. The CDR3 is 15 residues long. CDR3 residues: CASSLPGSPVYGYTF. DNA for the CDR3: TGTGCCAGCAGCTTGCCGGGGTCGCCCGTCTATGGCTACACCTTC. The full variable domain, rest sourced from reference TRBV5-6 and TRBJ1-2, is DAGVTQSPTHLIKTRGQQVTLRCSPKSGHDTVSWYQQALGQGPQFIFQYYEEEERQRGNFPDRFSGHQFPNYSSELNVNALLLGDSALYLCASSLPGSPVYGYTFGSGTRLTVV.

This chain links TRBV18 with TRBJ1-6; D is unresolved. Trimming removed 3 bases at V and 7 bases at J, with 16 bases between. This CDR3 has 16 amino acids. Germline V gene sequence: CDR1 KGHSH, CDR2 LQKENI. The DNA for the CDR3 is TGTGCCAGCTCACCTATCGGGGTTGGGTTGAATTCACCCCTCCACTTT. Its translation: CASSPIGVGLNSPLHF.

V and J are TRBV2 and TRBJ2-3; 8 bases fit TRBD1. The CDR3 sequence is 16 residues long. Trimming cost V 6 bases and J 1 base; bases outside gene matches: 9. Germline loops: CDR1 SNHLY, CDR2 FYNNEI. The CDR3 nucleotides are TGTGCCAGCAGGAAAGAGGGACAGGTGCGCACAGATACGCAGTATTTT. It codes for CASRKEGQVRTDTQYF.

The chain has TRBV7-9 and TRBJ1-4; TRBD1 matches at 9 bases. The CDR3 sequence is 17 residues long. V lost 2 bases to trimming and J lost 7 bases; unmatched junction nucleotides: 11. In germline, CDR1 is SEHNR, CDR2 FQNEAQ (reference sequence). The DNA for the CDR3 is TGTGCCAGCAGCTTAAGAGGGCAGTCGACAGGGGGTGAAAAACTGTTTTTT. Amino acids: CASSLRGQSTGGEKLFF.

The chain joins TRBV30 to TRBJ2-5; D uncertain. The CDR3 consists of 11 residues. Trimming pared 1 base from V and 5 bases from J, leaving 5 bases between. CDR1 and CDR2 (germline): GTSNPN, SVGIG (reference sequence). CDR3 residues: CAWSEKETQYF. CDR3 sequence (DNA): TGTGCCTGGAGTGAGAAGGAGACCCAGTACTTC.

J is TRBJ2-1 and V is TRBV19, with 7 bases lining up with TRBD1. The CDR3 has 13 amino acids. Germline CDR1 reads LNHDA; CDR2 reads SQIVND (reference sequence). V lost 7 bases and J lost 7; bases outside the gene matches: 7. CDR3 protein: CASTDRARNEQFF. The CDR3 nucleotides read TGTGCCAGTACCGACAGGGCGAGGAATGAGCAGTTCTTC. Full variable domain (missing parts from reference TRBV19 and TRBJ2-1): DGGITQSPKYLFRKEGQNVTLSCEQNLNHDAMYWYRQDPGQGLRLIYYSQIVNDFQKGDIAEGYSVSREKKESFPLTVTSAQKNPTAFYLCASTDRARNEQFFGPGTRLTVL.

This sequence joins TRBV25-1 and TRBJ1-2; D perhaps matches TRBD1 (5 bases). The CDR3 length is 13 residues. Deletions cut 7 bases from V and 7 bases from J, with 16 bases between. The germline CDR1 and CDR2 sequences are MGHDK and SYGVNS. As DNA, the CDR3 is TGTGCCAGCACCGGGGGAGGGCCTCGTGGCTACACCTTC. The encoded protein is CASTGGGPRGYTF.

The chain uses TRBV4-2 and TRBJ2-1; D possibly matches TRBD1 or TRBD2 (7 bases each). CDR3 length: 15 residues. Looked up from germline, CDR1 is LGHNA and CDR2 is YNFKEQ. The V and J ends lost 1 base and 7 bases respectively, with 14 bases between them. The DNA of the CDR3 is TGTGCCAGCAGCCAAGGGGGCAGGGGGGGGAATGAGCAGTTCTTC. Translated, it gives CASSQGGRGGNEQFF.

The chain recombines TRBV18 with TRBJ1-4; D unclear. This CDR3 has 14 residues. Trimming shortened V by 0 bases and J by 4 bases, and 6 bases separated the two germline ends. The V gene's germline CDR1 is KGHSH and CDR2 LQKENI. CDR3: CASSPPSDNEKLFF. In DNA, the CDR3 is TGTGCCAGCTCACCACCGAGTGATAATGAAAAACTGTTTTTT.

The chain links TRBV6-6 to TRBJ1-5; D is uncertain. This CDR3 has 14 amino acids. Germline CDR1 and CDR2: MNHNY and SVGAGI (reference sequence). V was pared by 2 bases and J by 3 bases, with 8 bases between. CDR3 in amino acids: CASSYNQVNQPQHF. The CDR3 DNA reads TGTGCCAGCAGTTACAATCAGGTCAATCAGCCCCAGCATTTT.

For this clone: The same CDR3 arises from other DNA sequences in this sample as well. The rearrangement uses TRBV6-5 and TRBJ2-7; 8 bases are a match to TRBD2. The germline V gene has CDR1 MNHEY and CDR2 SVGAGI. After removal of 5 bases from V and 2 bases from J, the junction contained 5 bases not matched to a gene. This CDR3 has 14 residues. CDR3 in amino acids: CASSPGGGPYEQYF. CDR3 DNA: TGTGCCAGCAGTCCGGGAGGGGGACCCTACGAGCAGTACTTC.

V is TRBV7-9 and J is TRBJ2-3; D tentatively reads TRBD1 or TRBD2 (5 bases each). With 0 bases removed from V and 2 bases from J, the gap between germline ends came to 6 bases. The CDR3 contains 14 residues. CDR1 is SEHNR, CDR2 FQNEAQ, per germline (reference sequence). CDR3 in amino acids: CASSLAGTTDTQYF. DNA for the CDR3: TGTGCCAGCAGCTTAGCGGGGACCACAGATACGCAGTATTTT.

This clone was picked up one time. The J gene is TRBJ2-3, the V gene TRBV9; TRBD2 agrees at 7 bases. The CDR3 consists of 15 residues. V was pared by 4 bases and J by 4 bases, with 9 bases of the junction left unmatched. Germline CDR1 reads SGDLS; CDR2 reads YYNGEE. Here the CDR3 DNA reads TGTGCCAGCAGCCCCTCGGGACGGGGGGCAGATACGCAGTATTTT. Translation: CASSPSGRGADTQYF.

This clone was observed once. The gene calls are TRBV2 and TRBJ1-6, with 10 positions matching TRBD1. After removal of 6 bases from V and 7 bases from J, the junction contained 15 bases not matched to a gene. The CDR3 loop spans 18 amino acids. Germline CDR1 is SNHLY and CDR2 is FYNNEI. CDR3 loop: CASRGRDRGTVGNSPLHF. The CDR3 region has the DNA TGTGCCAGCAGGGGGAGGGACAGGGGCACCGTCGGCAATTCACCCCTCCACTTT.

This clone was counted a few times. Other DNA sequences of this sample code for an identical CDR3. This chain links TRBV18 with TRBJ1-1, with D uncertain. This CDR3 has 13 amino acids. V was pared by 5 bases and J by 1 base, with 8 bases between. The germline gives CDR1 KGHSH, CDR2 LQKENI. The CDR3 is CASSLKENTEAFF. In DNA form, the CDR3 reads TGTGCCAGCTCATTAAAGGAGAACACTGAAGCTTTCTTT.

J is TRBJ1-5 and V is TRBV5-6, with D perhaps matching TRBD1 (5 bases). This CDR3 has 17 amino acids. Germline V gene lookup returns CDR1 SGHDT and CDR2 YYEEEE. V lost 4 bases and J 0 bases, leaving 17 bases between the germline ends. CDR3 bases: TGTGCCAGCAGCGTTGGGACCGATAAATATAGCAATCAGCCCCAGCATTTT. It specifies CASSVGTDKYSNQPQHF.

The rearrangement links TRBV19 to TRBJ2-7, with 7 bases aligning to TRBD1. With V trimmed by 2 bases and J by 3 bases, 7 bases remained unmatched. Germline CDR1 and CDR2: LNHDA and SQIVND (reference sequence). This CDR3 has 15 amino acids. The CDR3 region has the DNA TGTGCCAGTAGTATAACAGGGACAGTTATCTACGAGCAGTACTTC. Translated: CASSITGTVIYEQYF. Complete variable domain (other parts from reference TRBV19 and TRBJ2-7): DGGITQSPKYLFRKEGQNVTLSCEQNLNHDAMYWYRQDPGQGLRLIYYSQIVNDFQKGDIAEGYSVSREKKESFPLTVTSAQKNPTAFYLCASSITGTVIYEQYFGPGTRLTVT.

This clone was counted only a few times. The chain employs TRBV18 and TRBJ1-5; D gene ambiguous. The V gene lost 1 base and the J gene lost 4 bases, with 11 bases spanning the gap. CDR1 and CDR2 from the germline V gene are KGHSH and LQKENI. CDR3 length: 15 residues. CDR3 amino acids: CASSPRRTDNQPQHF. In DNA form, the CDR3 reads TGTGCCAGCTCACCACGCAGGACGGATAATCAGCCCCAGCATTTT.

V usage is TRBV9 and J usage is TRBJ2-2; D is unclear. Looked up from germline, CDR1 is SGDLS and CDR2 is YYNGEE. V was cut by 0 bases and J by 4 bases, with 19 bases left in between. The CDR3 runs to 18 residues. CDR3 in amino acids: CASSVEIDTRTGTGELFF. The CDR3 DNA reads TGTGCCAGCAGCGTAGAAATTGACACCCGAACGGGCACCGGGGAGCTGTTTTTT. Supplemented by reference TRBV9 and TRBJ2-2, the full variable domain reads DSGVTQTPKHLITATGQRVTLRCSPRSGDLSVYWYQQSLDQGLQFLIQYYNGEERAKGNILERFSAQQFPDLHSELNLSSLELGDSALYFCASSVEIDTRTGTGELFFGEGSRLTVL.

The chain joins TRBV7-2 to TRBJ2-4, with D unclear. The germline V gene has CDR1 SGHTA and CDR2 FQGNSA. The CDR3 covers 11 residues. Trimming took off 1 base at V and 15 bases at J, with 10 bases between the two ends. The CDR3 coding sequence is TGTGCCAGCAGCTTAGATGCAGTGGGGTACTTC. It yields the protein CASSLDAVGYF.